Each of the 27 T cell receptor beta chains below was sequenced from the same sample in a study of identical twins. Each CDR3 protein gets one entry after TCRdb re-called the 5' RACE reads with MiXCR. The data show 600,000 to 850,000 distinct CDR3 sequences, with 15% to 20% seen just once and 13% held by the top ten. The same specimen was also included in a second study, on T cells expressing NK-cell markers.

The sample was PBMCs. Receptors were obtained from a woman aged 18-29 years in good health.

Ten or more counts support this clonotype. The chain carries TRBV20-1 and TRBJ1-1; D gene unclear. The V gene lost 3 bases and the J gene lost 0 bases, with 11 bases spanning the gap. CDR1 DFQATT and CDR2 SNEGSKA come from the germline V gene (reference sequence). This CDR3 has 14 amino acids. The CDR3 coding sequence is TGCAGTGCTAGTTCTCATGAGGTGAACACTGAAGCTTTCTTT. This translates into CSASSHEVNTEAFF.

This clonotype was seen a few times. The chain links TRBV20-1 to TRBJ1-1, with 10 nucleotides matching TRBD1. Per germline, CDR1 DFQATT and CDR2 SNEGSKA (reference sequence). V trimming: 4 bases; J trimming: 8 bases; junction bases outside the gene matches: 7. CDR3 length: 13 amino acids. The CDR3 reads CSAISGQGEEAFF. DNA for the CDR3: TGCAGTGCTATTTCTGGACAGGGGGAAGAAGCTTTCTTT.

This clonotype occurred a few times. The chain links TRBV20-1 to TRBJ1-1; unclear D gene. V was trimmed by 3 bases and J by 1 base, leaving 9 bases between them. This CDR3 has 13 amino acids. CDR1 is DFQATT, CDR2 SNEGSKA, per germline (reference sequence). CDR3 sequence: CSASPDENTEAFF. The DNA of the CDR3 is TGCAGTGCTAGTCCGGACGAGAACACTGAAGCTTTCTTT.

The V call is TRBV20-1, the J call TRBJ2-1; 14 bases are shared with TRBD2. The V gene's germline CDR1 is DFQATT and CDR2 SNEGSKA (reference sequence). This CDR3 is built from 12 residues. CDR3 loop: CGGTSGSDEQFF. In DNA, the CDR3 is TGCGGCGGGACTAGCGGGAGCGATGAGCAGTTCTTC.

This clonotype was seen a few times. This chain links TRBV7-2 with TRBJ2-7; 10 bases align to TRBD2. Germline V gene lookup returns CDR1 SGHTA and CDR2 FQGNSA. The CDR3 is made up of 16 amino acids. The V and J ends lost 2 bases and 1 base, in that order; junction bases with no gene match: 5. CDR3 region: CASSLWASGGSYEQYF. As DNA, the CDR3 is TGTGCCAGCAGCTTATGGGCTAGCGGGGGATCCTACGAGCAGTACTTC.

V is TRBV11-2 and J is TRBJ2-2; D is unresolved. In germline, CDR1 is SGHAT, CDR2 FQNNGV. Trimming removed 2 bases from V and 7 bases from J, with 5 bases in between. This CDR3 region has 12 residues. CDR3 amino acids: CASSLLYGELFF. CDR3 sequence (DNA): TGTGCCAGCAGCTTACTCTACGGGGAGCTGTTTTTT.

The CDR3 DNA sequence: TGTGCCAGCAGCTCCGAGAGCTACTACTCCTACGAGCAGTACTTC. Translating gives CASSSESYYSYEQYF. The chain links TRBV7-6 to TRBJ2-7; no clear D. Trimming cost V 4 bases and J 0 bases, with 13 bases left between them. Germline CDR1 SGHVS, CDR2 FNYEAQ. This CDR3 region has 15 residues. Variable domain in full (rest from reference TRBV7-6 and TRBJ2-7): GAGVSQSPRYKVTKRGQDVALRCDPISGHVSLYWYRQALGQGPEFLTYFNYEAQQDKSGLPNDRFSAERPEGSISTLTIQRTEQRDSAMYRCASSSESYYSYEQYFGPGTRLTVT.

This chain connects TRBV6-1 to TRBJ1-1, with D possibly TRBD1 on 6 matching bases. The V end was cut by 8 bases, the J end by 6 bases, with 19 bases between. Germline values: CDR1 MNHNS, CDR2 SASEGT. The CDR3 has 14 residues. DNA of the CDR3: TGTGCCAGCCTGAATTCTGACAGGAGGGCTGAAGCTTTCTTT. It codes for CASLNSDRRAEAFF.

The V gene is TRBV12-3 or TRBV12-4, the J gene TRBJ2-2, with 9 bases matching TRBD1. CDR3 length equals 16 residues. The J segment lost 4 bases and the V segment lost 2 bases, leaving 5 bases of the junction unmatched. The CDR3 here is CASSLRGQGGTGELFF. CDR3 in DNA: TGTGCCAGCAGTTTAAGGGGACAGGGAGGCACCGGGGAGCTGTTTTTT.

Only one count was recorded for this clonotype. The chain combines TRBV7-6 with TRBJ1-1; no clear D. This CDR3 contains 13 residues. Germline V lookup: CDR1 SGHVS, CDR2 FNYEAQ. V was pared by 8 bases and J by 1 base, with 11 bases between. CDR3 coding DNA: TGTGCCAGCGCGACTGGTCCGAACACTGAAGCTTTCTTT. Its protein product is CASATGPNTEAFF.

There are a few counts of this clonotype. The CDR3 is CASSLVLAGGLDEQFF. DNA of the CDR3: TGTGCCAGCAGTTTAGTCCTAGCGGGAGGGCTCGATGAGCAGTTCTTC. The chain is built from TRBV27 and TRBJ2-1; 12 bases line up with TRBD2. The germline gives CDR1 MNHEY, CDR2 SMNVEV (reference sequence). The V and J ends lost 2 bases and 8 bases, in that order; junction bases with no gene match: 7. The CDR3 is 16 residues long.

The chain uses TRBV7-9 and TRBJ1-5, with D possibly matching TRBD1 (6 bases). The V gene's germline CDR1 is SEHNR and CDR2 FQNEAQ (reference sequence). The CDR3 contains 16 residues. The ends were cut back, 3 bases at V and 0 bases at J, with 12 bases in the middle. Here the CDR3 DNA reads TGTGCCAGCAGCTTGGGCACGGACAGTAGCAATCAGCCCCAGCATTTT. As protein: CASSLGTDSSNQPQHF.

This clonotype was seen many times. The V and J genes are TRBV7-9 and TRBJ1-1; D may be TRBD1 (6 bases). CDR3 length: 14 amino acids. Germline V CDR1 and CDR2: SEHNR, FQNEAQ (reference sequence). The ends were cut back, 3 bases at V and 0 bases at J, with 8 bases in the middle. CDR3 protein: CASSFQGMNTEAFF. The CDR3 DNA reads as TGTGCCAGCAGCTTCCAGGGGATGAACACTGAAGCTTTCTTT. The entire variable domain, with the rest obtained from reference TRBV7-9 and TRBJ1-1, is as follows: DTGVSQNPRHKITKRGQNVTFRCDPISEHNRLYWYRQTLGQGPEFLTYFQNEAQLEKSRLLSDRFSAERPKGSFSTLEIQRTEQGDSAMYLCASSFQGMNTEAFFGQGTRLTVV.

This chain's CDR3 is CASSLLTGGRADTQYF. The CDR3 DNA follows: TGTGCCAGCAGCTTGTTGACGGGGGGGCGTGCAGATACGCAGTATTTT. This chain joins TRBV5-6 and TRBJ2-3; 8 bases are a match to TRBD2. Germline loops: CDR1 SGHDT, CDR2 YYEEEE. The V and J ends lost 1 base and 4 bases, in that order; junction bases with no gene match: 8. This CDR3 is 16 amino acids long.

In nucleotides, the CDR3 is TGTGCCAGCAGTTACTCATACAGAAGGACAGCTGAAGCTTTCTTT. Translation gives CASSYSYRRTAEAFF. The gene calls are TRBV6-2 or TRBV6-3 and TRBJ1-1, with D perhaps TRBD1 (6 bases). CDR3 length equals 15 residues. V shed 0 bases and J shed 6 bases, with 14 bases lying between them. CDR1 is MNHEY, CDR2 SVGEGT, per germline.

This chain uses TRBV12-3 or TRBV12-4 with TRBJ2-7; maybe TRBD1 (5 bases). There are 15 residues in the CDR3. V was clipped by 6 bases and J by 1 base, with 16 bases between them. The DNA of the CDR3 is TGTGCCAGCAGCCCCCCGGACAAAGTATCCTACGAGCAGTACTTC. Translation gives CASSPPDKVSYEQYF.

The J gene is TRBJ2-1, the V gene TRBV7-2; D is ambiguous. The V end was cut by 4 bases, the J end by 11 bases, with 9 bases between. The CDR3 contains 11 residues. In germline, CDR1 is SGHTA, CDR2 FQGNSA. CDR3 protein: CASSSGRKQFF. In DNA, the CDR3 is TGTGCCAGCAGCTCAGGAAGGAAGCAGTTCTTC.

This clonotype was seen at least ten times. A read error is possible here, since a much larger clone lies one base away. The V gene is TRBV2, the J gene TRBJ2-7; D remains ambiguous. The length of the CDR3 is 10 residues. Trimming pared 6 bases from V and 1 base from J, leaving 1 base between. CDR1 and CDR2 (germline): SNHLY, FYNNEI. The CDR3, as DNA: TGTGCCAGCAGGTCCTACGAGCAGTACTTC. Residues: CASRSYEQYF. The full variable domain, completed using reference TRBV2 and TRBJ2-7, is EPEVTQTPSHQVTQMGQEVILRCVPISNHLYFYWYRQILGQKVEFLVSFYNNEISEKSEIFDDQFSVERPDGSNFTLKIRSTKLEDSAMYFCASRSYEQYFGPGTRLTVT.

The table lists this clonotype with many counts. The chain uses TRBV12-3 or TRBV12-4 and TRBJ2-7; 8 bases are a match to TRBD2. CDR3 length equals 12 residues. J was trimmed by 6 bases and V by 8 bases; bases with no gene match: 6. CDR3 sequence reads: CASSPGGAEQYF. The CDR3 DNA is TGTGCCAGCTCACCGGGGGGGGCCGAGCAGTACTTC.

The CDR3 nucleotides read TGCAGTGCTAGGGCTCGGGGGACGAACACCGGGGAGCTGTTTTTT. This translates into CSARARGTNTGELFF. The chain combines TRBV20-1 with TRBJ2-2; D is possibly TRBD2 (6 bases). There are 15 residues in the CDR3. The V gene lost 3 bases and the J gene lost 0 bases, with 11 bases spanning the gap. Germline loops: CDR1 DFQATT, CDR2 SNEGSKA (reference sequence).

This clonotype turned up a few times. This chain uses TRBV7-9 with TRBJ2-2; 8 nucleotides line up with TRBD1. Germline V gene sequence: CDR1 SEHNR, CDR2 FQNEAQ (reference sequence). This CDR3 contains 13 residues. The J segment lost 4 bases and the V segment lost 11 bases, leaving 6 bases of the junction unmatched. The CDR3 DNA follows: TGTGCCCGCCAGGGGGCGCCCACCGGGGAGCTGTTTTTT. Translating gives CARQGAPTGELFF.

This clonotype was observed at least ten times. The chain links TRBV20-1 to TRBJ2-7, with TRBD1 identical over 10 bases. The CDR3 totals 15 residues. Germline V lookup: CDR1 DFQATT, CDR2 SNEGSKA (reference sequence). The V segment lost 6 bases and the J segment 5 bases; nucleotides outside the gene matches: 13. Written as DNA, the CDR3 is TGCAGTGCCAGCAACCCCGGGACAGGGGTCGACGAGCAGTACTTC. Translation: CSASNPGTGVDEQYF.

This clonotype was counted ten times or more. J is TRBJ2-1 and V is TRBV6-5; D might be TRBD2 (6 bases). The V end lost 1 base, the J end lost 5 bases, and 15 bases lay between the germline ends. The CDR3 totals 16 residues. CDR1 is MNHEY, CDR2 SVGAGI, per germline. CDR3 amino acids: CASSYLGAGYHNEQFF. CDR3 DNA: TGTGCCAGCAGTTACTTGGGAGCGGGCTACCACAATGAGCAGTTCTTC.

This clonotype was seen only a few times. The V gene is TRBV12-3 or TRBV12-4, the J gene TRBJ1-5, with D unclear. The CDR3 has 14 residues. V lost 6 bases and J 4 bases, leaving 13 bases between the germline ends. CDR3 in DNA: TGTGCCAGCAGCCCGAGGGCAGAGAATCAGCCCCAGCATTTT. It translates to CASSPRAENQPQHF.

The sample holds a few counts of this clonotype. The CDR3 loop reads CASSSVPASTDTQYF. CDR3 DNA: TGTGCCAGCAGTTCCGTCCCAGCTAGCACAGATACGCAGTATTTT. The rearrangement joins TRBV27 to TRBJ2-3; D remains ambiguous. Germline CDR1 reads MNHEY; CDR2 reads SMNVEV (reference sequence). V lost 4 bases and J lost 0, with 11 bases in between. CDR3 length: 15 residues.

CDR3 residues: CASRSTAGNQPQHF. CDR3 nucleotide sequence: TGTGCCAGCAGAAGTACAGCGGGTAATCAGCCCCAGCATTTT. This chain connects TRBV12-3 or TRBV12-4 to TRBJ1-5; D call uncertain. This CDR3 is 14 amino acids long. V lost 6 bases and J lost 4, with 13 bases in between.

The chain uses TRBV25-1 and TRBJ2-1; maybe TRBD1 (6 bases). The CDR3 contains 16 residues. Germline V gives CDR1 MGHDK, CDR2 SYGVNS. The germline V and J ends were trimmed by 1 base and 6 bases, with 16 bases remaining between them. The CDR3, as DNA: TGTGCCAGCAGTGAATCAAGGGGGTCGCTCCTCAATGAGCAGTTCTTC. Translated: CASSESRGSLLNEQFF.